The entry below describes one TCR beta chain. The sample belongs to a study of control samples from healthy donors and cancer patients. The V gene lost 6 bases and the J gene lost 0 bases, with 8 bases spanning the gap. The CDR3 runs to 13 residues. In germline, CDR1 is SGHRS, CDR2 YFSETQ. Data came from immunoSEQ multiplex PCR; TCRdb stores just in-frame clones and leaves some out. The sample consists of over 100,000 clones, roughly 88% of them appearing once. The sequenced material came from blood. This TCR was recovered from a man in his forties in good health. The chain has TRBV5-1 and TRBJ2-3, with a possible D match to TRBD2 (6 bases). The CDR3 here is CASTSGSTDTQYF. The DNA for the CDR3 is TGCGCCAGCACCAGCGGGAGCACAGATACGCAGTATTTT.